These 20 T cell receptor beta chains originate from one sample sequenced in a study of blood T cell repertoires in COVID-19. Produced via immunoSEQ multiplex PCR; TCRdb's table is partial and in-frame only. The repertoire includes under 200,000 clones, about 85% of them detected once, and around 8.1% sits in the top ten. The sequencing sample was made of peripheral blood. The source is a woman aged 55-75 years with COVID-19, enrolled during active disease.

This clone was picked up a small number of times. The chain carries TRBV7-9 and TRBJ2-5; D is perhaps TRBD1 (6 bases). The CDR3 has 13 residues. V lost 5 bases and J 2 bases, leaving 9 bases between the germline ends. The germline CDR1 and CDR2 sequences are SEHNR and FQNEAQ (reference sequence). The CDR3 sequence: CASSGQHQETQYF. The CDR3 nucleotides read TGTGCCAGCAGCGGACAGCATCAAGAGACCCAGTACTTC.

The rearrangement joins TRBV10-3 to TRBJ1-2, with 7 bases identical to TRBD1. The CDR3 totals 14 residues. From germline, CDR1 is ENHRY and CDR2 SYGVKD. V trimming: 6 bases; J trimming: 8 bases; junction bases outside the gene matches: 12. The CDR3 coding sequence is TGTGCCATCAGGGACAGGAACGGCCCGGGGGGCTACACCTTC. Protein product: CAIRDRNGPGGYTF.

The chain couples TRBV5-1 to TRBJ2-3; possibly TRBD1 for D (7 bases). V gave up 6 bases and J gave up 4 bases, with 18 bases separating them. Per germline, CDR1 SGHRS and CDR2 YFSETQ. This CDR3 has 15 residues. CDR3 residues: CASIPRGDRSDTQYF. The CDR3 nucleotides are TGCGCCAGCATTCCTAGGGGGGACAGATCAGATACGCAGTATTTT.

This clone has just one count. The chain uses TRBV6-5 and TRBJ1-2; D is perhaps TRBD1 (6 bases). CDR1 MNHEY and CDR2 SVGAGI come from the germline V gene. The V and J ends lost 6 bases and 2 bases respectively, with 13 bases between them. This CDR3 spans 14 amino acids. Written as DNA, the CDR3 is TGTGCCAGCAGACTCCGGGACATCAACTATGGCTACACCTTC. Amino acid sequence: CASRLRDINYGYTF.

The chain couples TRBV11-3 to TRBJ1-1, with TRBD1 identical over 7 bases. The CDR3 consists of 15 residues. From germline, CDR1 is SGHNT and CDR2 YENEEA. V trimming: 5 bases; J trimming: 5 bases; junction bases outside the gene matches: 11. In DNA form, the CDR3 reads TGTGCCAGCAGCGAAGGCAGGGGCAGGGGGACTGAAGCTTTCTTT. Its protein is CASSEGRGRGTEAFF. Drawing the rest from reference TRBV11-3 and TRBJ1-1, the complete variable domain is EAGVVQSPRYKIIEKKQPVAFWCNPISGHNTLYWYLQNLGQGPELLIRYENEEAVDDSQLPKDRFSAERLKGVDSTLKIQPAELGDSAVYLCASSEGRGRGTEAFFGQGTRLTVV.

This rearrangement joins TRBV3-1 (or the pseudogene TRBV3-2) to TRBJ1-1, with 8 nucleotides matching TRBD1. This CDR3 has 15 residues. The germline gives CDR1 LGHDT, CDR2 YNNKEL (reference sequence). The trim removed 1 base at V and 2 bases at J, leaving 3 bases unmatched. CDR3 region: CASSQGTGTNTEAFF. The CDR3 bases are TGTGCCAGCAGCCAAGGGACAGGGACTAACACTGAAGCTTTCTTT.

J is TRBJ1-6 and V is TRBV13; D call uncertain. V was clipped by 5 bases and J by 7 bases, with 15 bases between them. The germline gives CDR1 PRHDT, CDR2 FYEKMQ (reference sequence). There are 15 residues in the CDR3. Here the CDR3 reads CASSLSVGPNSPLHF. CDR3 DNA sequence: TGTGCCAGCAGCCTTAGCGTAGGGCCCAATTCACCCCTCCACTTT.

This clone was picked up a small number of times. The J gene is TRBJ2-1, the V gene TRBV5-1; 7 bases agree with TRBD2. Germline CDR1 and CDR2: SGHRS and YFSETQ. The CDR3 is made up of 16 amino acids. V trimming: 3 bases; J trimming: 4 bases; junction bases outside the gene matches: 10. Written as DNA, the CDR3 is TGCGCCAGCAGCTCCGGCGGGGGTGGAGGTTACAATGAGCAGTTCTTC. Amino acid sequence: CASSSGGGGGYNEQFF.

CDR3 amino acids: CATSDTTGPAFGQPQHF. The CDR3 region has the DNA TGTGCCACCAGTGACACGACAGGGCCCGCCTTCGGACAGCCCCAGCATTTT. The chain carries TRBV24-1 and TRBJ1-5, with 7 bases that match TRBD1. Germline V gene sequence: CDR1 KGHDR, CDR2 SFDVKD. The V gene end was trimmed by 4 bases and the J gene end by 7 bases; junction bases not matched to a gene: 15. The CDR3 is 17 residues long.

The chain couples TRBV3-1 (or the pseudogene TRBV3-2) to TRBJ2-2, with 7 bases identical to TRBD2. CDR3 length equals 20 residues. Germline CDR1 LGHDT, CDR2 YNNKEL (reference sequence). After removal of 1 base from V and 3 bases from J, the junction contained 17 bases not matched to a gene. As DNA, the CDR3 is TGTGCCAGCAGCCAAGGTAGGGGACTAACCTACCGCCCTTACACCGGGGAGCTGTTTTTT. Residues: CASSQGRGLTYRPYTGELFF.

The chain links TRBV5-8 to TRBJ1-5; tentatively, D is TRBD1 (6 bases). Between the trimmed V and J ends, which lost 0 bases and 5 bases, there was a span of 12 bases. From germline, CDR1 is SGHTS and CDR2 YDEGEE. The CDR3 sequence is 15 residues long. CDR3 region: CASSLGRGAHQPQHF. CDR3 coding DNA: TGTGCCAGCAGCTTGGGCAGGGGAGCCCATCAGCCCCAGCATTTT.

The chain joins TRBV19 to TRBJ1-1; TRBD1 matches at 7 bases. Germline-derived CDR1 and CDR2 are LNHDA and SQIVND (reference sequence). V shed 4 bases and J 5 bases; nucleotides not matched to a gene: 7. The CDR3 is made up of 14 amino acids. CDR3 sequence (DNA): TGTGCCAGTAGTAGACAGGGACGGGATACTGAAGCTTTCTTT. It specifies CASSRQGRDTEAFF.

This clone was seen a single time. The chain uses TRBV24-1 and TRBJ2-2, with TRBD2 identical over 12 bases. This CDR3 is built from 17 residues. Germline trimming cut 3 bases from V and 3 bases from J; bases unmatched to any gene: 4. CDR1 is KGHDR and CDR2 is SFDVKD in the germline V gene. This CDR3 reads CATSDTGLAGHTGELFF. The CDR3 DNA reads as TGTGCCACCAGTGATACCGGACTAGCGGGACACACCGGGGAGCTGTTTTTT.

This clone was found a few times. The chain uses TRBV15 and TRBJ2-1; TRBD2 matches at 8 bases. The trim removed 0 bases at V and 12 bases at J, leaving 10 bases unmatched. The CDR3 spans 15 residues. The germline V gene has CDR1 LNHNV and CDR2 YYDKDF (reference sequence). The CDR3 DNA follows: TGTGCCACCAGCAGAGATAGCGCGCGGGAGGTTTGGCAGTTCTTC. This encodes CATSRDSAREVWQFF. Together with reference TRBV15 and TRBJ2-1, the CDR3 gives the full variable domain: DAMVIQNPRYQVTQFGKPVTLSCSQTLNHNVMYWYQQKSSQAPKLLFHYYDKDFNNEADTPDNFQSRRPNTSFCFLDIRSPGLGDTAMYLCATSRDSAREVWQFFGPGTRLTVL.

This chain joins TRBV3-1 (or the pseudogene TRBV3-2) and TRBJ1-1, with no clear D. Germline assignment: CDR1 LGHDT and CDR2 YNNKEL (reference sequence). The CDR3 covers 15 residues. V lost 1 base, J lost 0 bases, and 9 bases lay in between. The CDR3 nucleotides read TGTGCCAGCAGCCAAGTAGCTGTTATGAACACTGAAGCTTTCTTT. Amino acid sequence: CASSQVAVMNTEAFF.

This clone was detected once. The CDR3 sequence: CAISALRMTPGGNGYTF. The DNA for the CDR3 is TGTGCCATCAGTGCCCTCCGGATGACGCCAGGAGGAAATGGCTACACCTTC. The chain carries TRBV10-3 and TRBJ1-2; the D is unclear. V lost 4 bases, J lost 6 bases, and 24 bases lay in between. CDR1 ENHRY and CDR2 SYGVKD come from the germline V gene. The CDR3 has 17 amino acids.

V usage is TRBV7-2 and J usage is TRBJ1-2; D is unresolved. Between the trimmed V and J ends, which lost 5 bases and 2 bases, there was a span of 12 bases. The germline V gene has CDR1 SGHTA and CDR2 FQGNSA. The CDR3 length is 14 residues. CDR3 in DNA: TGTGCCAGCAGCCCCCTAGGAGGGAACTATGGCTACACCTTC. Amino acid sequence: CASSPLGGNYGYTF.

The rearrangement joins TRBV11-3 to TRBJ2-7; 8 nucleotides line up with TRBD2. The junction had 15 bases not matched to a gene; V was cut back by 11 bases and J by 3 bases. Germline CDR1 is SGHNT and CDR2 is YENEEA. CDR3 length: 15 residues. The CDR3 here is CAGRAGAIIYYEQYV. The CDR3 bases are TGTGCCGGACGAGCGGGGGCGATTATATACTACGAGCAGTACGTC.

The chain links TRBV5-1 to TRBJ1-2, with 8 positions matching TRBD1. The trim removed 4 bases at V and 7 bases at J, leaving 15 bases unmatched. This CDR3 is built from 16 residues. The germline V gene has CDR1 SGHRS and CDR2 YFSETQ. The CDR3 region is CASSLAPGQGEGGYTF. For the CDR3, the DNA is TGCGCCAGCAGCCTCGCACCCGGACAGGGAGAAGGTGGCTACACCTTC. The full variable domain, in which reference TRBV5-1 and TRBJ1-2 provide the parts outside the CDR3, is KAGVTQTPRYLIKTRGQQVTLSCSPISGHRSVSWYQQTPGQGLQFLFEYFSETQRNKGNFPGRFSGRQFSNSRSEMNVSTLELGDSALYLCASSLAPGQGEGGYTFGSGTRLTVV.

V usage is TRBV29-1 and J usage is TRBJ2-2, with 11 bases that match TRBD1. CDR1 and CDR2 from the germline V gene are SQVTM and ANQGSEA. The V segment lost 5 bases and the J segment 4 bases; nucleotides outside the gene matches: 9. The CDR3 is 16 residues long. CDR3 region: CSVLSRDRGSTGELFF. In DNA form, the CDR3 reads TGCAGCGTTCTTTCCCGGGACAGGGGGAGCACCGGGGAGCTGTTTTTT.